This T cell receptor (beta chain) derives from a study of blood T cell repertoires in COVID-19. Across the whole study: Samples representing acute and convalescent COVID-19 were sourced from the United States, Italy and Spain. The cDNA or gDNA used as material had been derived from T cells, B-cell-depleted T cells, or PBMCs.

Germline CDR1 and CDR2: DFQATT and SNEGSKA (reference sequence). V dropped 3 bases and J dropped 1 base, with 14 bases sitting between them. CDR3 length: 15 amino acids. In the study's own analysis: How many nucleated cells were present was estimated from reference gene primer amplification. TCRdb's copy holds only in-frame clones and misses some; the assay was immunoSEQ multiplex PCR. V and J calls plus clone size are reproduced from that table; the DNA served to infer D and trimming. The table shows almost 55,000 clones, with around 84% occurring only once. The sample was peripheral blood. This clonotype was obtained from a man aged 45 to 65 with acute or convalescent COVID-19. The chain couples TRBV20-1 to TRBJ2-3, with a tentative D call TRBD2 (5 bases). This CDR3 is CSASGKRRGTDTQYF. The CDR3 DNA is TGCAGTGCTAGTGGGAAAAGGCGGGGCACAGATACGCAGTATTTT.